A single sample is the source of the 9 T cell receptor beta chains below, sequenced in a study of CD8 T cells in Susac syndrome. It was with random hexamers that roughly 0.45 to 1 ug RNA was reverse transcribed. TCRdb called the immunoSEQ multiplex PCR reads again in MiXCR, with one record for every CDR3 protein. Of about 210,000 distinct CDR3 sequences listed, roughly 96% are singletons. Sequencing was performed on CD4+ T cells from PBMCs. All receptors come from a human donor with multiple sclerosis.

This sequence joins TRBV29-1 and TRBJ2-5; 8 bases agree with TRBD1. The CDR3 contains 17 residues. The germline gives CDR1 SQVTM, CDR2 ANQGSEA. Losses at the gene ends were 6 bases for V and 5 bases for J; bases not matched to a gene: 20. The CDR3, as DNA: TGCAGCGTCGCACGAACCCTTGGACAGGGATTAGTTGAGACCCAGTACTTC. Amino acid sequence: CSVARTLGQGLVETQYF.

The chain uses TRBV5-1 and TRBJ1-1; D uncertain. The CDR3 is 15 amino acids. Germline CDR1 reads SGHRS; CDR2 reads YFSETQ. The ends were cut back, 2 bases at V and 1 base at J, with 12 bases in the middle. The CDR3 spells CASSFLGQENTEAFF. CDR3 in DNA: TGCGCCAGCAGCTTTCTGGGCCAGGAGAACACTGAAGCTTTCTTT.

This clonotype was seen only once. This rearrangement joins TRBV3-1 to TRBJ1-6; maybe TRBD1 (6 bases). V was cut by 3 bases and J by 5 bases, with 8 bases left in between. Germline values: CDR1 LGHDT, CDR2 YNNKEL (reference sequence). The CDR3 has 14 residues. CDR3 nucleotide sequence: TGTGCCAGCAGCCACCGGACAGATAATTCACCCCTCCACTTT. It is translated as CASSHRTDNSPLHF.

The chain links TRBV12-3 or TRBV12-4 to TRBJ1-5; D remains unclear. The ends were cut back, 3 bases at V and 7 bases at J, with 19 bases in the middle. This CDR3 contains 16 residues. The CDR3 region has the DNA TGTGCCAGCAGTTTCAGGTCATGGGTTATCAGCCAGCCCCAGCATTTT. Its translation: CASSFRSWVISQPQHF.

The chain combines TRBV20-1 with TRBJ1-4; no clear D gene. Trimming left V 3 bases short and J 0 bases short, with 8 bases between. The germline CDR1 and CDR2 sequences are DFQATT and SNEGSKA (reference sequence). The CDR3 is 14 amino acids. The CDR3 region is CSASLEATNEKLFF. CDR3 nucleotides: TGCAGTGCTAGCTTGGAGGCAACTAATGAAAAACTGTTTTTT.

The rearrangement joins TRBV29-1 to TRBJ1-1; TRBD1 matches 8 bases. The germline V gene encodes CDR1 SQVTM and CDR2 ANQGSEA. The J segment lost 5 bases and the V segment lost 7 bases, leaving 6 bases of the junction unmatched. The CDR3 is 12 amino acids. CDR3 region: CSGDRGGTEAFF. The CDR3 DNA reads as TGCAGCGGTGACAGGGGAGGAACTGAAGCTTTCTTT.

V and J are TRBV20-1 and TRBJ2-2; no definite D call. V was trimmed by 0 bases and J by 4 bases, leaving 6 bases between them. Germline V gene sequence: CDR1 DFQATT, CDR2 SNEGSKA (reference sequence). The CDR3 loop spans 13 amino acids. CDR3 protein: CSARDSGTGELFF. CDR3 nucleotides: TGCAGTGCTAGAGATTCGGGCACCGGGGAGCTGTTTTTT.

The genes are TRBV29-1 and TRBJ2-1, with D perhaps assigned TRBD1 or TRBD2 (7 bases each). The CDR3 runs to 12 residues. V was pared by 4 bases and J by 8 bases, with 12 bases between. Germline V gene sequence: CDR1 SQVTM, CDR2 ANQGSEA. The CDR3 loop reads CSVGQGGDEQFF. The CDR3 region has the DNA TGCAGCGTTGGACAGGGAGGGGATGAGCAGTTCTTC.

The chain combines TRBV19 with TRBJ1-1; D gene uncertain. CDR3 size: 13 residues. Trimming took 6 bases from V and 5 from J, leaving 13 bases between them. Germline assignment: CDR1 LNHDA and CDR2 SQIVND (reference sequence). The CDR3 coding sequence is TGTGCCAGTAGCCTAGGACTGCAGACTGAAGCTTTCTTT. This translates into CASSLGLQTEAFF.